This T cell receptor (beta chain) appears in the sequencing data of a study of human T cells and chemical hapten exposure (dated by TCRdb to the early 2020s). Background on the whole study: For sensitization, 2% DPC in acetone was applied to a 2 cm by 2 cm area of upper inner arm skin. Patients additionally received weekly therapeutic DPC doses to the scalp throughout the approximately 25-week study period. Patch testing on the upper back used Finn chambers containing 0.01% DPC, with scoring done after 6 days according to International Contact Dermatitis Research Group standards. Alopecia areata with under or over 50% scalp involvement, alopecia totalis and alopecia universalis were represented in the patient cohort, which was mostly female. The libraries were sequenced as a pool, and the TCR yield per sample differed mostly because of small variations in library volumes within the pool. This study followed changes in the peripheral blood TCR repertoire in vivo during primary and secondary sensitization of alopecia patients to the hapten diphenylcyclopropenone (DPC). Blood samples were taken from patients before sensitization (week 0) and then at 2, 6 and about 24 weeks after DPC sensitization. About 30 alopecia patients provided blood for TCR sequencing at one to four time points (pre-sensitization, 2, 6 and 24 weeks).

What the authors observed across the whole study: A positive correlation was found between the number of PT1 expanded TCRs and patch test score, with significance reached at thresholds 8, 16 and 32 but not 4. DPC sensitization did not change the number of TCRs with a frequency above 1 in 1000, and there was no evidence of changes in global repertoire structure. Expanded TCRs formed significantly more large CDR3 similarity clusters than pre-sensitization or healthy control sets, consistent with antigen-driven responses. Because all patients had alopecia, a presumed autoimmune disease, the immune response of the patients might differ from that of healthy individuals. After repeated subsampling, the strength of the expansion versus patch-test correlation and the threshold at which it became significant changed.

The library came from RACE. Sequencing relied on a NextSeq 500. Library preparation attached unique molecular identifiers to individual cDNA molecules for quantitative, reproducible TCR counting. Each blood RNA sample was used to sequence both TCR alpha and TCR beta chains. The original pipeline was this. A median of around 100,000 TCRs per sample was observed, with a range of 23,224 to 690,600. V, J and CDR3 annotation of the TCR reads was performed with the Decombinator software suite. For PS versus PT1 abundance plots, all samples were subsampled to the same number of TCRs (28,000). Expanded TCRs were defined as absent before sensitization and observed at least eight times at the 2-week time point. TCRdb trimmed the raw reads at Q25, called clones with MiXCR and kept productive beta chains. CDR3 protein duplicates are merged, each entry listing the most common genes and DNA. TCRdb's processing, not the study's, gives the V and J calls here. This sample comprises tens of thousands of distinct CDR3 sequences, 10% to 12% of them detected only once. The top ten clones comprise roughly 3.7% of the sample.

The time point label on this specimen signifies: patch test 3, about 24 weeks after DPC sensitization. This specimen's treatment or condition label, interpreted: therapeutic diphenylcyclopropenone sensitization with weekly scalp DPC. At every patch-test visit, the blood draw took place before the patch test was put on. Eligible patients were aged 18 to 70, diagnosed with alopecia, deemed suitable for DPC therapy, and excluded if pregnant. Unfractionated whole blood was collected in Tempus Blood RNA tubes, and total RNA was extracted from that blood. V drops 5 bases and J drops 3 bases, leaving 13 bases in between. CDR1 and CDR2 are read off the germline V gene as SGHRS and YFSETQ. Reading from cysteine to phenylalanine, the CDR3 counts 14 amino acids. The entry retains the CDR3 DNA only, 42 bases that are in frame from base 1. Concerning this clonotype: Its antigen remains unidentified. No base qualities exist here, and no much larger clone lies one base off it.

This material consisted of whole blood, taken in connection with sensitization to the hapten diphenylcyclopropenone (DPC). This receptor chain uses TRBV5-1 and TRBJ2-3; perhaps TRBD1 is the D gene, with 6 bases matching. This clonotype was obtained from a woman aged 45 to 65 with alopecia areata. Some clones in this sample may be carry-over from other donors' samples. The DNA is TGCGCCAGCAGAGTGATACAGGGTACAGATACGCAGTATTTT. Translation gives CASRVIQGTDTQYF.